The 6 T cell receptor beta chains reported below all come from one sample, sequenced in a study of cytomegalovirus exposure and HLA in healthy donors. Primers for the PCR totalled 60 Vbeta and 13 Jbeta. Sequencing used immunoSEQ multiplex PCR; TCRdb keeps in-frame clones, though not all of them. The repertoire consists of 150,000 to 200,000 clones, with about 75% occurring once and the leading ten covering about 7.6%. Sequencing was done on a sample of PBMCs. Receptors originate from a middle-aged woman in good health and CMV-seropositive.

The rearrangement joins TRBV19 to TRBJ2-7, with TRBD1 matching 10 bases. J gave up 3 bases and V 5 bases, and 4 bases lay outside the gene matches. Looked up from germline, CDR1 is LNHDA and CDR2 is SQIVND (reference sequence). The length of the CDR3 is 14 residues. The CDR3, as DNA: TGTGCCAGTAGTGGACAGGGGGGGGACTACGAGCAGTACTTC. Encoded protein: CASSGQGGDYEQYF.

The chain carries TRBV29-1 and TRBJ2-1; 8 nucleotides agree with TRBD1. The V and J ends lost 6 bases and 5 bases, in that order; junction bases with no gene match: 12. The germline gives CDR1 SQVTM, CDR2 ANQGSEA. This CDR3 is 15 amino acids long. The CDR3: CSVSNTGGSNNEQFF. As DNA, the CDR3 is TGCAGCGTCTCCAATACAGGGGGGTCTAACAATGAGCAGTTCTTC.

The chain combines TRBV7-8 with TRBJ2-3; 8 bases map to TRBD1. The germline V gene has CDR1 SGHVS and CDR2 FQNEAQ. The length of the CDR3 is 16 residues. Trimming cost V 4 bases and J 0 bases; bases outside gene matches: 6. This CDR3 is CASSSRQGRSTDTQYF. DNA of the CDR3: TGTGCCAGCAGCTCGAGACAGGGGAGGAGCACAGATACGCAGTATTTT.

The genes are TRBV2 and TRBJ2-7, with 11 bases matching TRBD2. The V gene's germline CDR1 is SNHLY and CDR2 FYNNEI. V trimming: 6 bases; J trimming: 3 bases; junction bases outside the gene matches: 7. The CDR3 has 15 amino acids. CDR3 protein: CASRDGTSGHYEQYF. The CDR3 DNA follows: TGTGCCAGCAGGGATGGGACTAGCGGACACTACGAGCAGTACTTC.

V gene TRBV9 combines with J gene TRBJ2-1, with 7 bases aligning to TRBD2. This CDR3 is 13 amino acids long. Germline V gives CDR1 SGDLS, CDR2 YYNGEE. V lost 4 bases and J lost 8; bases outside the gene matches: 6. The DNA for the CDR3 is TGTGCCAGCAGCCCGATTACTAGCGATGAGCAGTTCTTC. Translating gives CASSPITSDEQFF.

This clone was counted a few times. The genes are TRBV6-1 and TRBJ1-1; D not resolved. The length of the CDR3 is 14 residues. The ends were cut back, 6 bases at V and 1 base at J, with 12 bases in the middle. Germline values: CDR1 MNHNS, CDR2 SASEGT. CDR3 nucleotides: TGTGCCAGCAGCCTCCAGCAGGAGAACACTGAAGCTTTCTTT. This sequence encodes CASSLQQENTEAFF.